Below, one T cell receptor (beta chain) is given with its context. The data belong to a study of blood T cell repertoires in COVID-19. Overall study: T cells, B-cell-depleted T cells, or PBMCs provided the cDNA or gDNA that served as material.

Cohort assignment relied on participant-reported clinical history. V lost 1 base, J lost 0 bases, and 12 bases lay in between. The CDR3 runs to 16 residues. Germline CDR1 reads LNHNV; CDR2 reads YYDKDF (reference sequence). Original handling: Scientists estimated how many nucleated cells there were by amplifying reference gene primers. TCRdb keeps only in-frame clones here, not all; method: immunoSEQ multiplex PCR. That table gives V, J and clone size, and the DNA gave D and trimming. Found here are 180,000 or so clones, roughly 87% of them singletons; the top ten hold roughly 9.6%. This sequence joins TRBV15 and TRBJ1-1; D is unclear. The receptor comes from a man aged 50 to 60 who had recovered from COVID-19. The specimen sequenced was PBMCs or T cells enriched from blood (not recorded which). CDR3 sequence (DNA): TGTGCCACCAGCAGAGTGGTGAGCCCCATGAACACTGAAGCTTTCTTT. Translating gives CATSRVVSPMNTEAFF.